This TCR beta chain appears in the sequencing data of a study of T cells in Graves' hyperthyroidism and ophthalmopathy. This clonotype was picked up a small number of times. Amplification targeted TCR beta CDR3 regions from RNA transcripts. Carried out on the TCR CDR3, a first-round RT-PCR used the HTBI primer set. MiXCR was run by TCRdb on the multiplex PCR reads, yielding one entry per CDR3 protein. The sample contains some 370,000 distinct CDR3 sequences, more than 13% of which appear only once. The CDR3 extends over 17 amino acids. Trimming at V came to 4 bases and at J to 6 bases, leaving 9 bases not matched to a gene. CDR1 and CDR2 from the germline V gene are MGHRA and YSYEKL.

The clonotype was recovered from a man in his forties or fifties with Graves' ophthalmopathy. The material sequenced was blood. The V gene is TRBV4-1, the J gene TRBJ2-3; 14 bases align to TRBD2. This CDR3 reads CASSPGTSGGLWDTQYF. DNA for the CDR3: TGCGCCAGCAGCCCCGGGACTAGCGGGGGACTCTGGGATACGCAGTATTTT.